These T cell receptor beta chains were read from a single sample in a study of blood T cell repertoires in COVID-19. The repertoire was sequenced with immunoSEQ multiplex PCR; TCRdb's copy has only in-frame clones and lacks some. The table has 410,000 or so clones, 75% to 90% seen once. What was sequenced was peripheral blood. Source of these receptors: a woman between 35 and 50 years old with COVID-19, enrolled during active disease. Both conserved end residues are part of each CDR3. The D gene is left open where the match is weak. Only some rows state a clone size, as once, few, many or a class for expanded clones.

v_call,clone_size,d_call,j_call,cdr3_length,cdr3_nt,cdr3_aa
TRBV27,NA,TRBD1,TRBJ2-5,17,TGTGCCAGCAGTTTCTTAACCGGGACAGGGGACCAAGAGACCCAGTACTTC,CASSFLTGTGDQETQYF
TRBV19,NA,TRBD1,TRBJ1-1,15,TGTGCCAGCAGGGGGGAAGGACAGCCTAACACTGAAGCTTTCTTT,CASRGEGQPNTEAFF
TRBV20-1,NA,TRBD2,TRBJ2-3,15,TGCAGTGCTAGTCTGGCCAGCGGGGTTGCAGATACGCAGTATTTT,CSASLASGVADTQYF
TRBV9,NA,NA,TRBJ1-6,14,TGTGCCAGCAGCGTAGAAACTTCAAATTCACCCCTCCACTTT,CASSVETSNSPLHF
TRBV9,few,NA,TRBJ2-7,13,TGTGCCAGCAGCGTAGTTCAGAAGGGGGAGCAGTACTTC,CASSVVQKGEQYF
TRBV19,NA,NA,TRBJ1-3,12,TGTGCCAGTAGTACTCGCGGAGACACCATATATTTT,CASSTRGDTIYF
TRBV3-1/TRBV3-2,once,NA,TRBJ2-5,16,TGTGCCAGCAGCCCCCTTATTCGTAGCGGCCAAGAGACCCAGTACTTC,CASSPLIRSGQETQYF
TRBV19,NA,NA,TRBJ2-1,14,TGTGCCAGTAGTATGAGGGACGGGAGTGATGAGCAGTTCTTC,CASSMRDGSDEQFF
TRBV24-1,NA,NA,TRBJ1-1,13,TGTGCCACCAGGAGAACAGAGAACACTGAAGCTTTCTTT,CATRRTENTEAFF
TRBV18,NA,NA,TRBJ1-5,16,TGTGCCAGCTCACCTTTGACAGGTTCTAGGGATCAGCCCCAGCATTTT,CASSPLTGSRDQPQHF
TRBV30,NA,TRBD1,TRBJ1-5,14,TGTGCCTGGAAACCTGGACAGGGGACTCAGCCCCAGCATTTT,CAWKPGQGTQPQHF
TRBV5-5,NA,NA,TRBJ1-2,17,TGTGCCAGCAGCTTGGCCGGAGGGCAGGGTAGCAACCATGGCTACACCTTC,CASSLAGGQGSNHGYTF
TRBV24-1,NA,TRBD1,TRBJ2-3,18,TGTGCCACCAGTGACTCGGTGTACAGGGGGGAAAGCACAGATACGCAGTATTTT,CATSDSVYRGESTDTQYF
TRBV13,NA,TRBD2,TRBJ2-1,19,TGTGCCAGCAGCCTCTTTCGGACTAGCGGGAGTAGGACCTACAATGAGCAGTTCTTC,CASSLFRTSGSRTYNEQFF
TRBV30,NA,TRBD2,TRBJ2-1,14,TGTGCCTGGAGTGGGACTAGGGCGGACAATGAGCAGTTCTTC,CAWSGTRADNEQFF
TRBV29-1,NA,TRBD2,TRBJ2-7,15,TGCAGCGTTGAAGGAGAGACTAGCGACTCCTACGAGCAGTACTTC,CSVEGETSDSYEQYF
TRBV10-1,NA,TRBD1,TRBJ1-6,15,TGCGCCAGCAGTGAGACAAGACAGGGGCCTTCACCCCTCCACTTT,CASSETRQGPSPLHF
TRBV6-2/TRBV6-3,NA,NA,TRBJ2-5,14,TGTGCCAGCAGTAAACCAATCGGTTCGGAGACCCAGTACTTC,CASSKPIGSETQYF
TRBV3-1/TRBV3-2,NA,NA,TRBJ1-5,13,TGTGCCAGCAGCCAAGATAACAGTCAGCCCCAGCATTTT,CASSQDNSQPQHF
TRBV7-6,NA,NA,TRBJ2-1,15,TGTGCCAGCAGCTATTCACCAGGGAGGAAGAATGAGCAGTTCTTC,CASSYSPGRKNEQFF
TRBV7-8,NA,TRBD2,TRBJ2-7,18,TGTGCCAGCAGCCCGGGACTAGCGGGAGTTTACCTCTCCTACGAGCAGTACTTC,CASSPGLAGVYLSYEQYF
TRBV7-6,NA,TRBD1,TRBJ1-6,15,TGTGCCAGCAGCCGCGACAGGGAGTATAATTCACCCCTCCACTTT,CASSRDREYNSPLHF
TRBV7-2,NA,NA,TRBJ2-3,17,TGTGCCAGCAGCTTAGCGCGGGGTCCGGTTAGCACAGATACGCAGTATTTT,CASSLARGPVSTDTQYF
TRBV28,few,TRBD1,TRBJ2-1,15,TGTGCCAGCAGGAGACGCCGGGACAGGGTAGGGGAGCAGTTCTTC,CASRRRRDRVGEQFF
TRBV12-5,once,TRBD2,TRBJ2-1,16,TGTGCTAGTGGTTTGGTACATAGGGCTAGCGGGATGGAGCAGTTCTTC,CASGLVHRASGMEQFF
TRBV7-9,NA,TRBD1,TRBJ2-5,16,TGTGCCAGCAGCTACCCGAGGGACAGGGGGCAAGAGACCCAGTACTTC,CASSYPRDRGQETQYF
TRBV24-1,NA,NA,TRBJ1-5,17,TGTGCCACCACCCAAACGGCAGGGGATTATAGTCATCAGCCCCAGCATTTT,CATTQTAGDYSHQPQHF
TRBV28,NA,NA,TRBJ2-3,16,TGTGCCAGCAGTTCGGGAATCGGGCTTAGCACAGATACGCAGTATTTT,CASSSGIGLSTDTQYF
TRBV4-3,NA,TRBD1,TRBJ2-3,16,TGCGCCAGCAGCCAAGGGGGACAGGGGGTAACAGATACGCAGTATTTT,CASSQGGQGVTDTQYF
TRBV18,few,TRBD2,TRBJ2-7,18,TGTGCCAGCTCACCAGAGCCTAGCGGGGGCTCAAGCTCCTACGAGCAGTACTTC,CASSPEPSGGSSSYEQYF
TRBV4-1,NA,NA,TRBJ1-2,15,TGCGCCAGCAGCCAACCTGGGGCGAATAGTGGTGGCTACACCTTC,CASSQPGANSGGYTF
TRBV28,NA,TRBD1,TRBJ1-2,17,TGTGCCAGCAGTTTAACCGGGACAGGTGGGCTGCTATATGGCTACACCTTC,CASSLTGTGGLLYGYTF
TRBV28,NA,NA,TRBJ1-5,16,TGTGCCAGCAGTTTAAGGCGGTTTCGGGGCAATCAGCCCCAGCATTTT,CASSLRRFRGNQPQHF
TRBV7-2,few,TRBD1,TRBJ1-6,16,TGTGCCAGCAGCTTATTCCCGGACAGGGGGATTTCACCCCTCCACTTT,CASSLFPDRGISPLHF
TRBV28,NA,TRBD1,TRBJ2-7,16,TGTGCCAGCAGGCCTAATCCGGGACAGCTATCCTACGAGCAGTACTTC,CASRPNPGQLSYEQYF
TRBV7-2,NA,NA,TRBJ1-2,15,TGTGCCAGCAGCCTTACCAGGGAAGGCTTATATGGCTACACCTTC,CASSLTREGLYGYTF
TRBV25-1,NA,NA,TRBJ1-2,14,TGTGCCAGCAACCGGGGAGGAGGGGAGTATGGCTACACCTTC,CASNRGGGEYGYTF
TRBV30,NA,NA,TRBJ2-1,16,TGTGCCTCCTCAAGGGGCGGGACGAGCTCCTACAATGAGCAGTTCTTC,CASSRGGTSSYNEQFF
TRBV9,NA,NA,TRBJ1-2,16,TGTGCCAGCAGCGCCCCCGTGGGGGGGGCGGGCTATGGCTACACCTTC,CASSAPVGGAGYGYTF
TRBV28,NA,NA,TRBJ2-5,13,TGTGCCAGCAGCGGGGGATGGCAAGAGACCCAGTACTTC,CASSGGWQETQYF
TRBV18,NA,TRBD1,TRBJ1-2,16,TGTGCCAGCTCTTACACAACCGGGACAGATAACTATGGCTACACCTTC,CASSYTTGTDNYGYTF
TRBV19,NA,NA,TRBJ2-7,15,TGTGCCAGTAGTATAGAGGCAGGGGAGGGCTACGAGCAGTACTTC,CASSIEAGEGYEQYF
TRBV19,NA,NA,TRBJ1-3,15,TGTGCCAGTAGTACCCACAGGGTTCGGAGCGACACCATATATTTT,CASSTHRVRSDTIYF
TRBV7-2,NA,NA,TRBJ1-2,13,TGTGCCAGCAGCGCCGGGATAAACTATGGCTACACCTTC,CASSAGINYGYTF
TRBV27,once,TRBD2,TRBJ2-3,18,TGTGCCAGCAGTTTGGGGACTAGCGGGCCTTGGCCCACAGATACGCAGTATTTT,CASSLGTSGPWPTDTQYF
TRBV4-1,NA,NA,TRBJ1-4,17,TGCGCCAGCAGCCAAGTCCCCGCCCCGGGGTTTAATGAAAAACTGTTTTTT,CASSQVPAPGFNEKLFF
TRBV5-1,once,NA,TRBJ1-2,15,TGCGCCAGCAGCTTGAGGACAGATAATAACTATGGCTACACCTTC,CASSLRTDNNYGYTF
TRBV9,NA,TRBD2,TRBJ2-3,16,TGTGCCAGCAGCGTAGGAAGCGGGGGCTTCACAGATACGCAGTATTTT,CASSVGSGGFTDTQYF
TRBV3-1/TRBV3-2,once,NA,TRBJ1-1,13,TGTGCCAGCAGTCTCAGGTTCGACACTGAAGCTTTCTTT,CASSLRFDTEAFF
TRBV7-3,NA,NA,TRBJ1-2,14,TGTGCCAGCAGCCCGCAGAATACAGGGTTCGGCTACACCTTC,CASSPQNTGFGYTF